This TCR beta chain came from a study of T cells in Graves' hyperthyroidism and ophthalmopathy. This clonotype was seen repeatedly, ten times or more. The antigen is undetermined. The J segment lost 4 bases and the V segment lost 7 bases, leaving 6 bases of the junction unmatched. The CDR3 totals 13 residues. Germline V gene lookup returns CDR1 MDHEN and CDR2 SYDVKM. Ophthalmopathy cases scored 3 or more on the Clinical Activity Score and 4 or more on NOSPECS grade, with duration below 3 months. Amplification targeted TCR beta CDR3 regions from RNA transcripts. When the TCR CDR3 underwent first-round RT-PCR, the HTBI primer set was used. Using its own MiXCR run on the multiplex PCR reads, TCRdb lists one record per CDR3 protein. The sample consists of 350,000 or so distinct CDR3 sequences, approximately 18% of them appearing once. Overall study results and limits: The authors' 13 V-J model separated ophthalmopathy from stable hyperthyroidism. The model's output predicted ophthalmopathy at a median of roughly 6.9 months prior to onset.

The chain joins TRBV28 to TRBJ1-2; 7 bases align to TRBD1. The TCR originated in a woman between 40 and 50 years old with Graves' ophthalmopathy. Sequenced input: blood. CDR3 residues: CASNDRDSYGYTF. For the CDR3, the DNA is TGTGCCAGCAACGACCGGGACAGCTATGGCTACACCTTC.